This T cell receptor (beta chain) was sequenced for a study of blood T cell repertoires in COVID-19. Study as a whole: Acute and convalescent COVID-19 samples came from the United States, Italy and Spain.

The germline CDR1 and CDR2 sequences are SGHAT and FQNNGV. The CDR3 is 14 residues long. The V and J ends lost 4 bases and 9 bases, in that order; junction bases with no gene match: 4. Assay: immunoSEQ multiplex PCR; the TCRdb copy retains only in-frame clones and omits some. The repertoire holds about 15,000 clones, approximately 78% seen once, with 20% to 25% in the top ten. The chain employs TRBV11-2 and TRBJ1-6, with TRBD1 matching 9 bases. Sequenced input: peripheral blood. The TCR comes from a man aged 55 to 70 with active or convalescent COVID-19. The CDR3 coding sequence is TGTGCCAGCAGCTCCCTACAGGGGGCTTCACCCCTCCACTTT. It yields the protein CASSSLQGASPLHF.